This T cell receptor beta chain is from a study of cytomegalovirus exposure and HLA in healthy donors. The PCR ran on 60 Vbeta and 13 Jbeta primers. Measured with immunoSEQ multiplex PCR; TCRdb has only the in-frame clones, and not every one. The profile shows about 120,000 clones, approximately 80% of them singletons. The CDR3 totals 13 residues. The V segment lost 3 bases and the J segment 3 bases; nucleotides outside the gene matches: 2. Germline V CDR1 and CDR2: LNHDA, SQIVND (reference sequence). V and J are TRBV19 and TRBJ2-7, with 7 bases aligning to TRBD2. The sequence was collected from a young man in good health and CMV-seronegative. The sample consisted of PBMCs. The DNA for the CDR3 is TGTGCCAGTAGTATGGGCGGGGGCTACGAGCAGTACTTC. This gives the protein CASSMGGGYEQYF.